This T cell receptor beta chain was identified during a study of T cell responses to AZD1222 COVID-19 vaccine. Study-wide points: Dominant at 160-218 and 743-854, vaccine-associated CD4 TCRs also spanned spike. White British ancestry dominated among donors, who included more females, and clonal diversity was possibly underestimated.

Germline V gene sequence: CDR1 LGHDT, CDR2 YNNKEL (reference sequence). V lost 1 base to trimming and J lost 7 bases, with 10 bases between them. This CDR3 has 13 residues. Clones were sequenced by immunoSEQ multiplex PCR, and TCRdb holds only the in-frame ones, with some missing. The sample includes approximately 70,000 clones, over 70% of them seen just once. The sample holds many counts of this clone. The antigen is not known. This clonotype was obtained from an adult who received the AZD1222 COVID-19 vaccine. This sample comprised peripheral blood, obtained 28 days after the second AZD1222 dose. The chain couples TRBV3-1 (or the pseudogene TRBV3-2) to TRBJ2-5; D call uncertain. The CDR3 DNA follows: TGTGCCAGCAGCCAAGCTTCACTTGCGACCCAGTACTTC. It translates to CASSQASLATQYF.